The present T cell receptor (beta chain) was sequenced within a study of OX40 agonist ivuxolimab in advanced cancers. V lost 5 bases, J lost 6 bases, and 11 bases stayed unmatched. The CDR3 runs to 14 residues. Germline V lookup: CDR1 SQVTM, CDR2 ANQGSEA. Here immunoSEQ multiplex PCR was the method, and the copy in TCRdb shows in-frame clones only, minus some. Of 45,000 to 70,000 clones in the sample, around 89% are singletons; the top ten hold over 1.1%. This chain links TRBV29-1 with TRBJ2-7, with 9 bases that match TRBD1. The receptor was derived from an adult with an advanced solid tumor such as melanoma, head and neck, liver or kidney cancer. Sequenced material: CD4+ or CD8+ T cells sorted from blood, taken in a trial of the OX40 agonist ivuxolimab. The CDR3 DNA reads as TGCAGCGTTATTAGGACAGGGGCAATGGGCGAGCAGTACTTC. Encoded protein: CSVIRTGAMGEQYF.